This paragraph reports one TCR beta chain. One end of the junction fails to match germline, which may point to a read error. Measured with immunoSEQ multiplex PCR; TCRdb has only the in-frame clones, and not every one. The repertoire includes about 180,000 clones, about 86% of them detected once, and roughly 7% sits in the top ten. This sample was included in a study of blood T cell repertoires in COVID-19. Germline CDR1 is SGHRS and CDR2 is YFSETQ. The CDR3 length is 15 residues. The chain has TRBV5-1 and TRBJ2-1; 9 bases align to TRBD1. This clonotype originated in a man between 45 and 60 years old with active or convalescent COVID-19. Sequenced material: peripheral blood. The CDR3 loop reads CASSFRTGDYSEQFF. The CDR3 DNA is TGCGCCAGCAGCTTCCGGACAGGGGACTACAGTGAGCAGTTCTTC.